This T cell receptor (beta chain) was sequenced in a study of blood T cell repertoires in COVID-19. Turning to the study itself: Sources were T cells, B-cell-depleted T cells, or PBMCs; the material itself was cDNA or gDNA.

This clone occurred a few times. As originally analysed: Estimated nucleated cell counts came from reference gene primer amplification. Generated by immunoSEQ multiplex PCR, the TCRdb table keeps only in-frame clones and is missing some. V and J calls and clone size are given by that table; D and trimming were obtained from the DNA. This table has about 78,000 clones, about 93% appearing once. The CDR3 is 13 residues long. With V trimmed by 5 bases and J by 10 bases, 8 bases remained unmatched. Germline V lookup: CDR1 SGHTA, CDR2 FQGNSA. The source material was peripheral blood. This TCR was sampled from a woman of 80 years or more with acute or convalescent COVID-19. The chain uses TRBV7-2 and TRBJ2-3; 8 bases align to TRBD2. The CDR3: CASSPREGTAQYF. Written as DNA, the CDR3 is TGTGCCAGCAGCCCCCGGGAGGGAACAGCGCAGTATTTT.